Shown below are 28 T cell receptor beta chains from a single sample sequenced in a study of blood T cell repertoires in COVID-19. Clones were sequenced by immunoSEQ multiplex PCR, and TCRdb holds only the in-frame ones, with some missing. The repertoire has approximately 180,000 clones, around 85% of them found once; the top ten carry roughly 11%. Sequenced input: peripheral blood. The receptors originated from a human donor with active or convalescent COVID-19. The donor label of this sample is uncertain.

This chain links TRBV27 with TRBJ1-4; 7 bases match TRBD1. The trim removed 6 bases at V and 0 bases at J, leaving 4 bases unmatched. Per the germline V gene, CDR1 is MNHEY and CDR2 is SMNVEV (reference sequence). The CDR3 sequence is 15 residues long. The CDR3 protein is CASRLTGTTNEKLFF. In DNA, the CDR3 is TGTGCCAGCAGGCTGACAGGGACAACTAATGAAAAACTGTTTTTT. Complete variable domain (other parts from reference TRBV27 and TRBJ1-4): EAQVTQNPRYLITVTGKKLTVTCSQNMNHEYMSWYRQDPGLGLRQIYYSMNVEVTDKGDVPEGYKVSRKEKRNFPLILESPSPNQTSLYFCASRLTGTTNEKLFFGSGTQLSVL.

This chain joins TRBV5-1 and TRBJ2-1; TRBD2 matches 15 bases. The CDR3 runs 16 residues. The germline CDR1 and CDR2 sequences are SGHRS and YFSETQ. Trimming removed 4 bases from V and 7 bases from J; junction bases left unmatched: 6. Here the CDR3 DNA reads TGCGCCAGCAGCCGAGAGGGGACTAGCGGGAGGAATGAGCAGTTCTTC. Its translation is CASSREGTSGRNEQFF.

The chain links TRBV4-2 to TRBJ2-7, with 14 bases that match TRBD2. The J segment lost 7 bases and the V segment lost 0 bases, leaving 8 bases of the junction unmatched. The length of the CDR3 is 17 residues. Per the germline V gene, CDR1 is LGHNA and CDR2 is YNFKEQ. The CDR3 sequence is CASSQDSGLAGVGEQYF. The CDR3, as DNA: TGTGCCAGCAGCCAAGATTCGGGACTAGCGGGAGTGGGTGAGCAGTACTTC.

This chain connects TRBV28 to TRBJ1-2, with a tentative D call TRBD1 (6 bases). Germline CDR1 is MDHEN and CDR2 is SYDVKM. Trimming removed 6 bases from V and 4 bases from J, with 15 bases in between. The CDR3 consists of 14 residues. CDR3 coding DNA: TGTGCCAGCAGCTTAGTTGACAGGTCCTATGGCTACACCTTC. It codes for CASSLVDRSYGYTF.

V gene TRBV6-5 combines with J gene TRBJ1-1, with 9 bases that match TRBD1. CDR3 length: 15 amino acids. The trim removed 6 bases at V and 5 bases at J, leaving 10 bases unmatched. Germline V lookup: CDR1 MNHEY, CDR2 SVGAGI. The CDR3 nucleotides are TGTGCCAGCAGCCTACCGGGACAGGGTGGAACTGAAGCTTTCTTT. This encodes CASSLPGQGGTEAFF.

This chain joins TRBV6-1 and TRBJ2-7; TRBD1 matches 9 bases. Germline CDR1 MNHNS, CDR2 SASEGT. V shed 5 bases and J 2 bases; nucleotides not matched to a gene: 1. This CDR3 is built from 13 residues. Here the CDR3 reads CASSRTGAYEQYF. In DNA, the CDR3 is TGTGCCAGCAGTCGGACAGGGGCCTACGAGCAGTACTTC.

The chain is built from TRBV30 and TRBJ2-5; 11 positions match TRBD2. The trim removed 7 bases at V and 6 bases at J, leaving 10 bases unmatched. This CDR3 contains 14 residues. Germline CDR1 reads GTSNPN; CDR2 reads SVGIG (reference sequence). The CDR3 DNA sequence: TGTGCCTCGAGGGCTAGCGGGGGGAGGCAGACCCAGTACTTC. This codes for CASRASGGRQTQYF.

This clone occurred once. For the CDR3, the DNA is TGTGCCAGCAGCTTGTCGGGCGAGCAGTACTTC. Translating it yields CASSLSGEQYF. V gene TRBV5-6 combines with J gene TRBJ2-7; D is undetermined. Trimming shortened V by 1 base and J by 6 bases, and 5 bases separated the two germline ends. This CDR3 is 11 amino acids long. Germline CDR1 is SGHDT and CDR2 is YYEEEE.

The CDR3 spells CASSQDDGQLYNEQFF. DNA for the CDR3: TGTGCCAGCAGCCAAGACGACGGACAGTTATACAATGAGCAGTTCTTC. The rearrangement joins TRBV4-2 to TRBJ2-1; tentatively, D is TRBD1 (6 bases). The germline V gene has CDR1 LGHNA and CDR2 YNFKEQ. The CDR3 totals 16 residues. Trimming took 0 bases from V and 4 from J, leaving 13 bases between them.

This clone was picked up one time. The chain employs TRBV6-5 and TRBJ2-7; 10 bases line up with TRBD2. Unmatched junction bases numbered 6, after V lost 5 bases and J lost 2 bases. Per the germline V gene, CDR1 is MNHEY and CDR2 is SVGAGI. The CDR3 runs to 15 residues. CDR3 residues: CASSPLAGAAYEQYF. CDR3 coding DNA: TGTGCCAGCAGTCCTCTAGCGGGGGCCGCCTACGAGCAGTACTTC.

The rearrangement joins TRBV5-4 to TRBJ2-5, with TRBD2 identical over 7 bases. The CDR3 length is 14 residues. Trimming at V came to 4 bases and at J to 4 bases, leaving 7 bases not matched to a gene. Germline V gene data show CDR1 as SGHNT and CDR2 as YYREEE (reference sequence). CDR3 protein: CASSPTSPGETQYF. The CDR3 nucleotides are TGTGCCAGCAGCCCGACTAGCCCGGGAGAGACCCAGTACTTC.

V and J are TRBV7-8 and TRBJ2-5; 10 bases line up with TRBD2. The CDR3 covers 14 residues. Germline V gene sequence: CDR1 SGHVS, CDR2 FQNEAQ. The trim removed 6 bases at V and 5 bases at J, leaving 6 bases unmatched. The CDR3: CASSLLAGAETQYF. For the CDR3, the DNA is TGTGCCAGCAGTCTTCTAGCGGGAGCGGAGACCCAGTACTTC.

This clone was detected only once. This chain joins TRBV7-9 and TRBJ1-2; D gene ambiguous. Per the germline V gene, CDR1 is SEHNR and CDR2 is FQNEAQ (reference sequence). The CDR3 covers 13 residues. V was cut by 4 bases and J by 5 bases, with 11 bases left in between. DNA of the CDR3: TGTGCCAGCAGCTCGTACACAATATATGGCTACACCTTC. Its protein product is CASSSYTIYGYTF.

The sample holds a few counts of this clone. The V and J genes are TRBV21-1 and TRBJ2-5; the DNA was not used to check the table's D call, TRBD2. TRBV21-1 is a recognized pseudogene. This CDR3 is 18 amino acids long. The CDR3: CASSAPGLAGGIQETQYF. The CDR3 coding sequence is TGTGCCAGCAGCGCGCCGGGACTAGCGGGGGGGATCCAAGAGACCCAGTACTTC.

V is TRBV7-2 and J is TRBJ1-4; no firm D call. Germline V gene sequence: CDR1 SGHTA, CDR2 FQGNSA. The CDR3 sequence is 15 residues long. V shed 0 bases and J shed 8 bases, with 13 bases lying between them. CDR3 sequence (DNA): TGTGCCAGCAGCTTAGCGGAAGTGCGCGGCGAAAAACTGTTTTTT. Its protein product is CASSLAEVRGEKLFF.

CDR3 loop: CASREGVHTEAFF. The CDR3 DNA reads as TGTGCCAGCAGGGAAGGGGTACACACTGAAGCTTTCTTT. The V gene is TRBV6-4, the J gene TRBJ1-1; tentatively, D is TRBD1 (5 bases). V gave up 6 bases and J gave up 3 bases, with 11 bases separating them. CDR3 length: 13 residues. CDR1 and CDR2 (germline): MRHNA, SNTAGT.

The table lists this clone with a few counts. The chain combines TRBV18 with TRBJ2-7; D remains ambiguous. The CDR3 is made up of 14 amino acids. The V end was cut by 0 bases, the J end by 3 bases, with 9 bases between. Per the germline V gene, CDR1 is KGHSH and CDR2 is LQKENI. CDR3 bases: TGTGCCAGCTCACCACCGATAACTAACTACGAGCAGTACTTC. It specifies CASSPPITNYEQYF.

This chain uses TRBV10-3 with TRBJ2-7; TRBD2 matches 11 bases. The CDR3 is made up of 14 amino acids. Germline V gene sequence: CDR1 ENHRY, CDR2 SYGVKD. Trimming took 4 bases from V and 3 from J; bases not matched to a gene: 2. The CDR3 DNA follows: TGTGCCATCAGTGGGGGACTAGCGGACTACGAGCAGTACTTC. Protein product: CAISGGLADYEQYF.

The gene calls are TRBV6-5 and TRBJ2-1, with a tentative D call TRBD2 (5 bases). Germline loops: CDR1 MNHEY, CDR2 SVGAGI. The CDR3 sequence is 13 residues long. With 10 bases removed from V and 3 bases from J, the gap between germline ends came to 13 bases. The CDR3 region is CATWENLYNEQFF. The CDR3 coding sequence is TGTGCCACTTGGGAGAACCTCTACAATGAGCAGTTCTTC.

V is TRBV9 and J is TRBJ2-7, with 7 bases identical to TRBD2. This CDR3 is 15 amino acids long. Germline V gene sequence: CDR1 SGDLS, CDR2 YYNGEE. V lost 4 bases to trimming and J lost 2 bases; unmatched junction nucleotides: 9. The CDR3 region is CASSPGGPSTYEQYF. CDR3 DNA: TGTGCCAGCAGCCCGGGAGGTCCATCCACCTACGAGCAGTACTTC.

V and J are TRBV5-1 and TRBJ1-1, with D tentatively TRBD1 (6 bases). Trimming cost V 3 bases and J 2 bases, with 11 bases left between them. The CDR3 runs 14 residues. CDR1 is SGHRS and CDR2 is YFSETQ in the germline V gene. The CDR3 DNA is TGCGCCAGCAGCTCGGACAGTTCCAACACTGAAGCTTTCTTT. This codes for CASSSDSSNTEAFF.

CDR3 loop: CASSFRRGSEQYF. The CDR3 DNA reads as TGTGCCAGCAGTTTTCGGCGGGGGTCCGAGCAGTACTTC. The chain has TRBV12-3 or TRBV12-4 and TRBJ2-7, with 7 bases aligning to TRBD2. J was trimmed by 6 bases and V by 3 bases; bases with no gene match: 5. This CDR3 is built from 13 residues.

This clone was counted between two and nine times. This sequence joins TRBV6-5 and TRBJ1-1, with TRBD1 as a possible D gene (5 bases). The germline V gene has CDR1 MNHEY and CDR2 SVGAGI. Trimming cost V 0 bases and J 4 bases, with 9 bases left between them. The CDR3 sequence is 14 residues long. CDR3 sequence reads: CASSYSVQGTEAFF. In nucleotides, the CDR3 is TGTGCCAGCAGTTACTCCGTCCAGGGCACTGAAGCTTTCTTT.

The genes are TRBV27 and TRBJ2-2, with 8 bases lining up with TRBD1. Germline V gene data show CDR1 as MNHEY and CDR2 as SMNVEV (reference sequence). The CDR3 totals 15 residues. The V and J ends lost 3 bases and 7 bases, in that order; junction bases with no gene match: 7. As DNA, the CDR3 is TGTGCCAGCAGTTTCGGCAGGGGGCGCAGCGGGGAGCTGTTTTTT. It is translated as CASSFGRGRSGELFF.

The V gene is TRBV7-2, the J gene TRBJ2-2, with D maybe TRBD1 (5 bases). This CDR3 is 15 amino acids long. Germline CDR1 and CDR2: SGHTA and FQGNSA. V lost 1 base to trimming and J lost 1 base, with 7 bases between them. The CDR3, as DNA: TGTGCCAGCAGCTTAGGCAGGGTGAACACCGGGGAGCTGTTTTTT. It specifies CASSLGRVNTGELFF.

J is TRBJ1-2 and V is TRBV30, with a tentative D call TRBD1 (6 bases). The V end lost 0 bases, the J end lost 4 bases, and 9 bases lay between the germline ends. Looked up from germline, CDR1 is GTSNPN and CDR2 is SVGIG (reference sequence). CDR3 size: 13 residues. CDR3 amino acids: CAWSVTRGYGYTF. DNA of the CDR3: TGTGCCTGGAGTGTAACCAGGGGCTATGGCTACACCTTC.

This sequence joins TRBV5-1 and TRBJ2-1; the match to TRBD2 covers 13 bases. Germline values: CDR1 SGHRS, CDR2 YFSETQ. The CDR3 covers 19 residues. Trimming at V came to 1 base and at J to 4 bases, leaving 11 bases not matched to a gene. This chain's CDR3 is CASSLQRLGTSGVYNEQFF. The CDR3 DNA reads as TGCGCCAGCAGCTTGCAGCGGCTCGGGACTAGCGGGGTTTACAATGAGCAGTTCTTC.

The rearrangement uses TRBV5-4 and TRBJ2-1, with a tentative D call TRBD2 (5 bases). CDR3 length: 12 amino acids. Germline V gives CDR1 SGHNT, CDR2 YYREEE (reference sequence). V lost 4 bases and J lost 9, with 11 bases in between. Written as DNA, the CDR3 is TGTGCCAGCAGCGCGCCCGAGGGTGAGCAGTTCTTC. Its translation: CASSAPEGEQFF.